The next 15 T cell receptor beta chains were all read from a single sample in a study of T-cell memory formation after mild COVID-19 (dated by TCRdb to the early 2020s). The library was produced with 5' RACE. The listed sequencing device is Illumina NovaSeq 6000. TCRdb itself trimmed the public reads at Q25 with fastp, ran MiXCR and retained productive beta chains. Each CDR3 protein gets just one entry, which takes the most common genes and DNA from the rows behind it. This sample is represented by under 200,000 distinct CDR3 sequences; 11% of them were singletons. 3% to 4% of the sample goes to the ten largest clones. Sequenced material: PBMCs or a T cell subset sorted from them (not recorded which). The receptors come from a man in his late teens or twenties who had mild COVID-19 (a few samples of this study predate the infection). The sample titles of this study are shuffled in the database, so cell type and time point are left out; the donor was told from shared clones.

The chain joins TRBV12-3 or TRBV12-4 to TRBJ1-1, with a weak D call TRBD1 (5 bases). The CDR3 length is 14 residues. V was clipped by 3 bases and J by 5 bases, with 13 bases between them. CDR3 nucleotides: TGTGCCAGCAGTTTTAACGGGGCGGATACTGAAGCTTTCTTT. It yields the protein CASSFNGADTEAFF.

This clonotype was counted many times. The chain has TRBV12-3 or TRBV12-4 and TRBJ1-2; no clear D gene. The CDR3 has 13 residues. V was pared by 7 bases and J by 6 bases, with 15 bases between. The CDR3 spells CASKEANMNGYTF. The CDR3 DNA reads TGTGCCAGCAAGGAAGCCAATATGAATGGCTACACCTTC.

This clonotype was seen a few times. The chain joins TRBV7-8 to TRBJ2-5; D assignment may be TRBD1 or TRBD2 (6 bases each). This CDR3 comprises 13 residues. Germline values: CDR1 SGHVS, CDR2 FQNEAQ. The CDR3 nucleotides read TGTGTCACCAGGAGGGGACTCGAGGGGGCCCAGTACTTC. This sequence encodes CVTRRGLEGAQYF.

The chain links TRBV7-8 to TRBJ2-5; D is possibly TRBD2 (7 bases). The CDR3 loop spans 14 amino acids. The germline V and J ends were trimmed by 2 bases and 5 bases, with 12 bases remaining between them. Per the germline V gene, CDR1 is SGHVS and CDR2 is FQNEAQ. CDR3 residues: CASSLTQGGETQYF. CDR3 in DNA: TGTGCCAGCAGCTTAACACAGGGAGGGGAGACCCAGTACTTC. The variable domain in full, with the rest retrieved from reference TRBV7-8 and TRBJ2-5, is GAGVSQSPRYKVAKRGQDVALRCDPISGHVSLFWYQQALGQGPEFLTYFQNEAQLDKSGLPSDRFFAERPEGSVSTLKIQRTQQEDSAVYLCASSLTQGGETQYFGPGTRLLVL.

This clonotype turned up a few times. The V and J genes are TRBV19 and TRBJ2-1, with D possibly matching TRBD1 (6 bases). CDR3 length: 15 amino acids. V lost 4 bases and J lost 8, with 18 bases in between. From germline, CDR1 is LNHDA and CDR2 SQIVND (reference sequence). The CDR3 sequence is CASSRGPRGGDEQFF. The CDR3 nucleotides are TGTGCCAGTAGTAGGGGGCCCCGGGGTGGGGATGAGCAGTTCTTC.

The chain couples TRBV18 to TRBJ1-2; D is undetermined. The CDR3 is 12 residues long. The germline CDR1 and CDR2 sequences are KGHSH and LQKENI. Trimming stripped 6 bases from V and 0 bases from J, with 5 bases between. CDR3 bases: TGTGCCAGCTCCGGTGCTAACTATGGCTACACCTTC. Protein sequence: CASSGANYGYTF.

This clonotype occurred a few times. The chain recombines TRBV15 with TRBJ1-5; 7 bases are a match to TRBD1. V trimming: 0 bases; J trimming: 9 bases; junction bases outside the gene matches: 8. This CDR3 has 15 amino acids. CDR1 is LNHNV, CDR2 YYDKDF, per germline (reference sequence). The CDR3 region is CATSRDPGGGAPQHF. DNA for the CDR3: TGTGCCACCAGCAGAGACCCAGGGGGAGGCGCGCCCCAGCATTTT. Filled out from reference TRBV15 and TRBJ1-5, the complete variable domain reads DAMVIQNPRYQVTQFGKPVTLSCSQTLNHNVMYWYQQKSSQAPKLLFHYYDKDFNNEADTPDNFQSRRPNTSFCFLDIRSPGLGDTAMYLCATSRDPGGGAPQHFGDGTRLSIL.

The sample holds a few counts of this clonotype. The gene calls are TRBV2 and TRBJ2-7, with D perhaps given as TRBD1 or TRBD2 (5 bases each). CDR1 is SNHLY, CDR2 FYNNEI, per germline. The CDR3 is 13 amino acids. Between the trimmed V and J ends, which lost 8 bases and 5 bases, there was a span of 16 bases. CDR3 sequence (DNA): TGTGCCAGCTGGGACCCGGGCGTCAACGAGCAGTACTTC. This translates into CASWDPGVNEQYF. Together with reference TRBV2 and TRBJ2-7, the CDR3 gives the full variable domain: EPEVTQTPSHQVTQMGQEVILRCVPISNHLYFYWYRQILGQKVEFLVSFYNNEISEKSEIFDDQFSVERPDGSNFTLKIRSTKLEDSAMYFCASWDPGVNEQYFGPGTRLTVT.

The genes are TRBV28 and TRBJ2-5, with D possibly being TRBD2 (6 bases). Germline V gene sequence: CDR1 MDHEN, CDR2 SYDVKM. The CDR3 covers 15 residues. V lost 2 bases to trimming and J lost 4 bases, with 14 bases between them. The CDR3 bases are TGTGCCAGCAGTTTAAGTGGAGCGGGTCGAGAGACCCAGTACTTC. This translates into CASSLSGAGRETQYF.

Points on this clonotype: This may be a read error, as it is one base from a much larger clone. The rearrangement joins TRBV7-2 to TRBJ1-2; no clear D gene. The CDR3 sequence is 13 residues long. The V gene's germline CDR1 is SGHTA and CDR2 FQGNSA. Between the trimmed V and J ends, which lost 5 bases and 3 bases, there was a span of 10 bases. The CDR3 DNA follows: TGTGCCAGCAGCGTCCGGACGGACTATGGCTACACCTTC. Amino acids: CASSVRTDYGYTF.

This chain joins TRBV5-1 and TRBJ1-4; perhaps TRBD1 as D (5 bases). Between the trimmed V and J ends, which lost 3 bases and 4 bases, there was a span of 19 bases. From germline, CDR1 is SGHRS and CDR2 YFSETQ. This CDR3 contains 17 residues. The DNA for the CDR3 is TGCGCCAGCAGCTCGGGACGGCCACCACCCTTTAATGAAAAACTGTTTTTT. It yields the protein CASSSGRPPPFNEKLFF.

This chain links TRBV5-1 with TRBJ2-7; no clear D. Germline V gives CDR1 SGHRS, CDR2 YFSETQ. The V and J ends lost 2 bases and 2 bases respectively, with 11 bases between them. The CDR3 covers 14 residues. The CDR3: CASSFNARAYEQYF. The CDR3 nucleotides are TGCGCCAGCAGCTTCAACGCGAGAGCCTACGAGCAGTACTTC.

This chain uses TRBV7-3 with TRBJ2-3; the D is unclear. CDR1 is SGHTA and CDR2 is FQGTGA in the germline V gene. The CDR3 is 16 amino acids. The V and J ends lost 4 bases and 0 bases respectively, with 14 bases between them. In DNA form, the CDR3 reads TGTGCCAGCAGCTATTATCAGGCCACTAGCACAGATACGCAGTATTTT. Protein: CASSYYQATSTDTQYF.

This clonotype was observed a handful of times. This chain uses TRBV7-2 with TRBJ2-2, with D unclear. Germline loops: CDR1 SGHTA, CDR2 FQGNSA. The germline V and J ends were trimmed by 5 bases and 8 bases, with 9 bases remaining between them. The CDR3 has 12 residues. The CDR3 is CASSAFIGELFF. For the CDR3, the DNA is TGTGCCAGCAGCGCCTTTATAGGGGAGCTGTTTTTT.

In this sample, this clonotype turned up a few times. The V gene is TRBV4-1, the J gene TRBJ1-2; tentatively, D is TRBD1 (6 bases). Germline values: CDR1 MGHRA, CDR2 YSYEKL. This CDR3 has 16 residues. V gave up 2 bases and J gave up 8 bases, with 21 bases separating them. The DNA of the CDR3 is TGCGCCAGCAGCCAACCCCTTAAAAGGGGGGGTTACGGCTACACCTTC. Protein product: CASSQPLKRGGYGYTF.